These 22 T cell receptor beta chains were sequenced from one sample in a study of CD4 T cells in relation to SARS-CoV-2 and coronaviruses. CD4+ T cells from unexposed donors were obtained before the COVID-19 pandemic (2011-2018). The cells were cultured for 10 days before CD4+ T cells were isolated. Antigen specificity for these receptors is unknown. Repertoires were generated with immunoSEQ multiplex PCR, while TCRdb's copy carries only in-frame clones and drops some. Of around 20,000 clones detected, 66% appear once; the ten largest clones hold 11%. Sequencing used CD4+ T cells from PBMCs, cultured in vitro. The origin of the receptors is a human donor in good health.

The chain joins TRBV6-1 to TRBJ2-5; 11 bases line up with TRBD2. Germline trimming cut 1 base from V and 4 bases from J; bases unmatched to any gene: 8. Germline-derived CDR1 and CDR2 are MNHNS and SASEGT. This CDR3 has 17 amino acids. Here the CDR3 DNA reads TGTGCCAGCAGTGAAGGTCGACTAGCGGGGATGGGAGAGACCCAGTACTTC. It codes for CASSEGRLAGMGETQYF.

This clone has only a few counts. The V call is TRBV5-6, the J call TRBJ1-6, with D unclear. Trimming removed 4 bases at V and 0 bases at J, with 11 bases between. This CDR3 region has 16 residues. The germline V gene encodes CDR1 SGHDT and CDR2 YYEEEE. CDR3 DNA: TGTGCCAGCAGCGTGTTTGAGAGCTCCTATAATTCACCCCTCCACTTT. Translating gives CASSVFESSYNSPLHF.

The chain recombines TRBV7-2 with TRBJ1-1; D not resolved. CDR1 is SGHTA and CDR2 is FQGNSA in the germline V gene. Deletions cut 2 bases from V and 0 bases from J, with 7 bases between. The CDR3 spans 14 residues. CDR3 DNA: TGTGCCAGCAGCTTAATGAACATGAACACTGAAGCTTTCTTT. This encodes CASSLMNMNTEAFF.

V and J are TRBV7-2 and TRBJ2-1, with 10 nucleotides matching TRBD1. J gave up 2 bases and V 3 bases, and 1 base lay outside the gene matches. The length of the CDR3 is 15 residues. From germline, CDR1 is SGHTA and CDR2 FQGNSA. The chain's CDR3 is CASSLTGGPYNEQFF. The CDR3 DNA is TGTGCCAGCAGCTTGACAGGGGGCCCCTACAATGAGCAGTTCTTC. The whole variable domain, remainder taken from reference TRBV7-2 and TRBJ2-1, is GAGVSQSPSNKVTEKGKDVELRCDPISGHTALYWYRQSLGQGLEFLIYFQGNSAPDKSGLPSDRFSAERTGGSVSTLTIQRTQQEDSAVYLCASSLTGGPYNEQFFGPGTRLTVL.

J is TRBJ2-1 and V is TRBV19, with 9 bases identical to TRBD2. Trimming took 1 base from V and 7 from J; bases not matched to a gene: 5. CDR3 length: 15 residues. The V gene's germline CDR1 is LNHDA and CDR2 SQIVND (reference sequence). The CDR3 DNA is TGTGCCAGTAGTATAGGTGGCGGGGGGGTGAATGAGCAGTTCTTC. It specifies CASSIGGGGVNEQFF.

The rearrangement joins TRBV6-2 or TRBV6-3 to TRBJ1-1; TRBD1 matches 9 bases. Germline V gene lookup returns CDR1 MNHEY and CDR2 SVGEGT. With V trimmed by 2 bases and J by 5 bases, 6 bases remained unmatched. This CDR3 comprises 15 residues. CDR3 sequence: CASSYPQGARTEAFF. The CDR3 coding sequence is TGTGCCAGCAGTTACCCACAGGGGGCGAGGACTGAAGCTTTCTTT.

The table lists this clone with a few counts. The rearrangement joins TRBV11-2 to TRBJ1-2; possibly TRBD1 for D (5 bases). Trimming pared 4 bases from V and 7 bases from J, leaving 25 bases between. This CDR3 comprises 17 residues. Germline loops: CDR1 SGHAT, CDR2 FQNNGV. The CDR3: CASSSIRGTPGRRGYTF. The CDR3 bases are TGTGCCAGCAGCTCCATCCGCGGGACTCCGGGACGGCGTGGCTACACCTTC.

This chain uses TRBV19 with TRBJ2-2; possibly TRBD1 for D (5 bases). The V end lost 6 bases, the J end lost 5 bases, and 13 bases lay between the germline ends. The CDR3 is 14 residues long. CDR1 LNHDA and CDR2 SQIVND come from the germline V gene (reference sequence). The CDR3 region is CASRRVTETGELFF. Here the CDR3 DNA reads TGTGCCAGTAGAAGGGTGACAGAGACCGGGGAGCTGTTTTTT.

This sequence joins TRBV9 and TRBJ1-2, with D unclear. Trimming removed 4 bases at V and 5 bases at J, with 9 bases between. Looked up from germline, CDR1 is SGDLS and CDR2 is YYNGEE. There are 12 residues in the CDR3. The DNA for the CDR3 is TGTGCCAGCAGCAAAGTGGTGTATGGCTACACCTTC. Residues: CASSKVVYGYTF.

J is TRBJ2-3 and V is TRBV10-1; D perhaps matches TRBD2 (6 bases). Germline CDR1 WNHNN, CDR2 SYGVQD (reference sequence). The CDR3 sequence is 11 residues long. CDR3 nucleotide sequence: TGCGCTACGGGGGGCACAGATACGCAGTATTTT. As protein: CATGGTDTQYF.

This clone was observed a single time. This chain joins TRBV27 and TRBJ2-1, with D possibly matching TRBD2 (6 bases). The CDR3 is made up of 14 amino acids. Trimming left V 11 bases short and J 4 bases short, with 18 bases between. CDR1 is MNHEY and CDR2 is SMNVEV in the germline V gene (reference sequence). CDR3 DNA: TGTGCCGCGAAAAAAGGGGACTTTTACAATGAGCAGTTCTTC. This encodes CAAKKGDFYNEQFF.

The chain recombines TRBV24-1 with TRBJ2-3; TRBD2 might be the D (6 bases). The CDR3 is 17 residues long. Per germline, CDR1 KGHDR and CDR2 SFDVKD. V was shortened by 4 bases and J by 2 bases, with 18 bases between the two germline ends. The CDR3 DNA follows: TGTGCCACCAGTGACCTGCAATCCCCGGGGGTCACAGATACGCAGTATTTT. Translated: CATSDLQSPGVTDTQYF.

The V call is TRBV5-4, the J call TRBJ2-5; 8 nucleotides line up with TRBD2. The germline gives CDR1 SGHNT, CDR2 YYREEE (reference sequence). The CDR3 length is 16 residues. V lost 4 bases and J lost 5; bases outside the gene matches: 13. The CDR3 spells CASSQTSATGGETQYF. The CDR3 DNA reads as TGTGCCAGCAGCCAGACTAGCGCGACGGGGGGCGAGACCCAGTACTTC. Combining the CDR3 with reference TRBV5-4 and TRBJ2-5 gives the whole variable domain ETGVTQSPTHLIKTRGQQVTLRCSSQSGHNTVSWYQQALGQGPQFIFQYYREEENGRGNFPPRFSGLQFPNYSSELNVNALELDDSALYLCASSQTSATGGETQYFGPGTRLLVL.

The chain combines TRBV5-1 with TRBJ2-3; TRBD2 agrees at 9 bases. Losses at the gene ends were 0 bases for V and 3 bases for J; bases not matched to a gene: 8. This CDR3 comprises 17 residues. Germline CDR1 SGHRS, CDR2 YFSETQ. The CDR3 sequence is CASSLAPLAGGTDTQYF. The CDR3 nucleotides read TGCGCCAGCAGCTTGGCCCCCCTGGCGGGAGGGACAGATACGCAGTATTTT.

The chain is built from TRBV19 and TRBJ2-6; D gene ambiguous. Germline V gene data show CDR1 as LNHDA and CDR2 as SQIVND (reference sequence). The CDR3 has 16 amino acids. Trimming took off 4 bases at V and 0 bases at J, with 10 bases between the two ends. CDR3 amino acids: CASSTRGASGANVLTF. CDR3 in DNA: TGTGCCAGTAGTACCCGAGGCGCCTCTGGGGCCAACGTCCTGACTTTC.

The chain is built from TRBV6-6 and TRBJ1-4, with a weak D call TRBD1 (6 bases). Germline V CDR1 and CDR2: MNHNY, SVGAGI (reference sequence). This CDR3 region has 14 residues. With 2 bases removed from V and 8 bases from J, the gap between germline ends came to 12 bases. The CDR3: CASSYTGGWEKLFF. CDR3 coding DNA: TGTGCCAGCAGTTACACGGGGGGCTGGGAAAAACTGTTTTTT.

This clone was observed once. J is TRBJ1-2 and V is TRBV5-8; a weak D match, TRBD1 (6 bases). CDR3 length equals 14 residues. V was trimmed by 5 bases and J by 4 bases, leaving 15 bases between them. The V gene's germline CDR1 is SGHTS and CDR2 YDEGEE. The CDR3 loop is CASRPRGLGYGYTF. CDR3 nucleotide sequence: TGTGCCAGCAGGCCGCGGGGGCTGGGCTATGGCTACACCTTC.

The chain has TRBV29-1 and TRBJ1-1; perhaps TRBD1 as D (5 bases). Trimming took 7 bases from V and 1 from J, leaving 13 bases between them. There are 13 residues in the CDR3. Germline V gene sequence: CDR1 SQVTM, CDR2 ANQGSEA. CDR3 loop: CSAEGQGNTEAFF. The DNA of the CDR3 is TGCAGCGCCGAAGGTCAGGGGAACACTGAAGCTTTCTTT.

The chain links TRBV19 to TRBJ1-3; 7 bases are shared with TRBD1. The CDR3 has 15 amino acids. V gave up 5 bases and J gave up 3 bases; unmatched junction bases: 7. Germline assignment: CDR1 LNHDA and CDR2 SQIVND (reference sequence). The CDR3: CASSARQGSGNTIYF. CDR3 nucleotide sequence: TGTGCCAGTAGTGCCCGACAGGGCAGTGGAAACACCATATATTTT. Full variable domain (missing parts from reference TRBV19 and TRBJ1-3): DGGITQSPKYLFRKEGQNVTLSCEQNLNHDAMYWYRQDPGQGLRLIYYSQIVNDFQKGDIAEGYSVSREKKESFPLTVTSAQKNPTAFYLCASSARQGSGNTIYFGEGSWLTVV.

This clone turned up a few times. This chain's CDR3 is CASKDRGRNEKLFF. The CDR3 DNA follows: TGCGCCAGCAAAGACAGGGGACGAAATGAAAAACTGTTTTTT. J is TRBJ1-4 and V is TRBV5-1, with 8 bases that match TRBD1. Germline V gives CDR1 SGHRS, CDR2 YFSETQ. J was trimmed by 5 bases and V by 6 bases; bases with no gene match: 6. The CDR3 extends over 14 amino acids.

CDR3 nucleotides: TGTGCCAGCAGCGTATCCCTCACAGGGCCTCAAGAGACCCAGTACTTC. It codes for CASSVSLTGPQETQYF. The genes are TRBV9 and TRBJ2-5, with D possibly matching TRBD1 (6 bases). The CDR3 has 16 residues. V was cut by 1 base and J by 2 bases, with 15 bases left in between. The germline V gene encodes CDR1 SGDLS and CDR2 YYNGEE.

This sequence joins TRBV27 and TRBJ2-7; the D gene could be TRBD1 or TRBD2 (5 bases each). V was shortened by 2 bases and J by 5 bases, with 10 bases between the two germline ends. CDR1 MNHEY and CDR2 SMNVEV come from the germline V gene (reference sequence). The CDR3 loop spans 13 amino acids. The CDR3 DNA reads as TGTGCCAGCAGTTTAGAGGGGTTAGACGAGCAGTACTTC. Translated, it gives CASSLEGLDEQYF.